These T cell receptor beta chains were read from a single sample in a study of blood T cell repertoires in COVID-19. Produced via immunoSEQ multiplex PCR; TCRdb's table is partial and in-frame only. The sample yields around 100,000 clones, roughly 80% seen once. The material sequenced was peripheral blood. The receptors shown here come from a woman of 80 years or more with active or convalescent COVID-19. Both conserved end residues are part of each CDR3. The D gene is left open where the match is weak. Clone size, where shown, is once, few, many, or a class for clones that have expanded.

j_gene: TRBJ1-2
d_gene: TRBD1
abundance: .
v_gene: TRBV28
CDR3nt: TGTGCCAGCAGTTTAGCGGACAGGGCTCGCTATGGCTACACCTTC
CDR3aa: CASSLADRARYGYTF

j_gene: TRBJ2-1
d_gene: TRBD1
abundance: .
v_gene: TRBV3-1/TRBV3-2
CDR3nt: TGTGCCAGCAGCCAAGGAGGAACGGGACAGGGGAACAATGAGCAGTTCTTC
CDR3aa: CASSQGGTGQGNNEQFF

j_gene: TRBJ2-2
d_gene: .
abundance: .
v_gene: TRBV2
CDR3nt: TGTGCCAGCAGACAGGGCTCGGAGACCGGGGAGCTGTTTTTT
CDR3aa: CASRQGSETGELFF

j_gene: TRBJ1-3
d_gene: .
abundance: .
v_gene: TRBV10-3
CDR3nt: TGTGCCATCAGGGCAGGTCGCGGGGGAAACACCATATATTTT
CDR3aa: CAIRAGRGGNTIYF

j_gene: TRBJ1-4
d_gene: .
abundance: .
v_gene: TRBV6-2/TRBV6-3
CDR3nt: TGTGCCAGCAGTTATCGGGAAAAACTGTTTTTT
CDR3aa: CASSYREKLFF

j_gene: TRBJ1-1
d_gene: TRBD1
abundance: .
v_gene: TRBV5-8
CDR3nt: TGTGCCAGCAGCCCAGGGACAGCCCCGGCACTGAACACTGAAGCTTTCTTT
CDR3aa: CASSPGTAPALNTEAFF

j_gene: TRBJ1-5
d_gene: .
abundance: .
v_gene: TRBV12-3/TRBV12-4
CDR3nt: TGTGCCAGCAGCAAATCACAGGGTCAGCCCCAGCATTTT
CDR3aa: CASSKSQGQPQHF

j_gene: TRBJ1-6
d_gene: .
abundance: .
v_gene: TRBV28
CDR3nt: TGTGCCAGCAGCCAGGGGCCTTATAATTCACCCCTCCACTTT
CDR3aa: CASSQGPYNSPLHF

j_gene: TRBJ2-7
d_gene: .
abundance: .
v_gene: TRBV9
CDR3nt: TGTGCCAGTAGTTTGGGTCAGGGGGGACACGAGCAGTACTTC
CDR3aa: CASSLGQGGHEQYF

j_gene: TRBJ1-4
d_gene: .
abundance: .
v_gene: TRBV28
CDR3nt: TGTGCCAGCCTGGTAGGGGGAAATGAAAAACTGTTTTTT
CDR3aa: CASLVGGNEKLFF

j_gene: TRBJ1-1
d_gene: TRBD1
abundance: .
v_gene: TRBV7-9
CDR3nt: TGTGCCAGCAGCCCACCTGGCAGGGGGGTAATCACTGAAGCTTTCTTT
CDR3aa: CASSPPGRGVITEAFF

j_gene: TRBJ1-6
d_gene: .
abundance: .
v_gene: TRBV6-4
CDR3nt: TGTGCCAGCAGTGACGGGGGCTTGGGGAATTCACCCCTCCACTTT
CDR3aa: CASSDGGLGNSPLHF

j_gene: TRBJ1-3
d_gene: .
abundance: .
v_gene: TRBV10-3
CDR3nt: TGTGCCATCAGTATCAGGGGAAACACCATATATTTT
CDR3aa: CAISIRGNTIYF

j_gene: TRBJ1-5
d_gene: .
abundance: .
v_gene: TRBV6-5
CDR3nt: TGTGCCAGCAGTATCCACAGGGACCAGCCCCAGCATTTT
CDR3aa: CASSIHRDQPQHF

j_gene: TRBJ1-1
d_gene: .
abundance: .
v_gene: TRBV7-9
CDR3nt: TGTGCCAGCAGCTTAATCGGGAGAGGGATAAACACTGAAGCTTTCTTT
CDR3aa: CASSLIGRGINTEAFF

j_gene: TRBJ1-3
d_gene: TRBD1
abundance: once
v_gene: TRBV9
CDR3nt: TGTGCCAGCAGCCCACAGGGGTTAGGGAGCTCTGGAAACACCATATATTTT
CDR3aa: CASSPQGLGSSGNTIYF

j_gene: TRBJ1-2
d_gene: TRBD1
abundance: .
v_gene: TRBV28
CDR3nt: TGTGCCAGCAGTCCGGACAGGGGTAATGGCTACACCTTC
CDR3aa: CASSPDRGNGYTF

j_gene: TRBJ1-6
d_gene: .
abundance: once
v_gene: TRBV11-2
CDR3nt: TGTGCCAGCAGCTTATTCGGCGGGGAGGGGAACTCACCCCTCCACTTT
CDR3aa: CASSLFGGEGNSPLHF

j_gene: TRBJ1-1
d_gene: TRBD1
abundance: .
v_gene: TRBV19
CDR3nt: TGTGCCAGTAGTTGGAGACAGGGGGCTCCGAACACTGAAGCTTTCTTT
CDR3aa: CASSWRQGAPNTEAFF

j_gene: TRBJ1-1
d_gene: .
abundance: .
v_gene: TRBV5-1
CDR3nt: TGCGCCAGCAGCTTGGTTACAGGGATAAATGAAGTTTTCTTT
CDR3aa: CASSLVTGINEVFF

j_gene: TRBJ1-6
d_gene: .
abundance: .
v_gene: TRBV28
CDR3nt: TGTGCCAGCAGTTTATTTAGCAGGGCAACACCCCTCCACTTT
CDR3aa: CASSLFSRATPLHF

j_gene: TRBJ1-1
d_gene: .
abundance: .
v_gene: TRBV9
CDR3nt: TGTGCCAGCAGCGAGCGAGCGGACACTGAAGCTTTCTTT
CDR3aa: CASSERADTEAFF

j_gene: TRBJ1-1
d_gene: .
abundance: .
v_gene: TRBV19
CDR3nt: TGTGCCAGTAGTCCCCGGTCCACTGAAGCTTTCTTT
CDR3aa: CASSPRSTEAFF

j_gene: TRBJ1-4
d_gene: .
abundance: .
v_gene: TRBV9
CDR3nt: TGTGCCAGCAGCACCCGACCCCCTGCGGGGGCAATCGGGAGTGAAAAACTGTTTTTT
CDR3aa: CASSTRPPAGAIGSEKLFF

j_gene: TRBJ2-2
d_gene: .
abundance: .
v_gene: TRBV27
CDR3nt: TGTGCCAGCAGTATTAGACTCCCTTACGACGGGGAGCTGTTTTTT
CDR3aa: CASSIRLPYDGELFF

j_gene: TRBJ2-3
d_gene: TRBD1
abundance: .
v_gene: TRBV11-2
CDR3nt: TGTGCCAGCAGCTTCACACAGGGGGCACAAGATACGCAGTATTTT
CDR3aa: CASSFTQGAQDTQYF

j_gene: TRBJ1-1
d_gene: .
abundance: .
v_gene: TRBV7-2
CDR3nt: TGTGCCAGCAGCTTGCGGGGTAGCCTCACTGAAGCTTTCTTT
CDR3aa: CASSLRGSLTEAFF

j_gene: TRBJ2-6
d_gene: .
abundance: .
v_gene: TRBV28
CDR3nt: TGTGCCAGCAGTTTACCGGGATCTGGGGCCAACGTCCTGACTTTC
CDR3aa: CASSLPGSGANVLTF

j_gene: TRBJ1-5
d_gene: TRBD1
abundance: .
v_gene: TRBV2
CDR3nt: TGTGCCAGCAGGGGGGAAGGGACAGGGAATCAGCCCCAGCATTTT
CDR3aa: CASRGEGTGNQPQHF

j_gene: TRBJ1-1
d_gene: .
abundance: .
v_gene: TRBV30
CDR3nt: TGTGCCTGGAGTGTGACTATTGTCAACACTGAAGCTTTCTTT
CDR3aa: CAWSVTIVNTEAFF

j_gene: TRBJ2-3
d_gene: TRBD2
abundance: .
v_gene: TRBV6-1
CDR3nt: TGTGCCAGCAGTGATCGACTAGCAGTTACAGATACGCAGTATTTT
CDR3aa: CASSDRLAVTDTQYF

j_gene: TRBJ1-2
d_gene: .
abundance: .
v_gene: TRBV2
CDR3nt: TGTGCCAGCAGTACGGACAGTAACTATGGCTACACCTTC
CDR3aa: CASSTDSNYGYTF

j_gene: TRBJ1-3
d_gene: .
abundance: .
v_gene: TRBV30
CDR3nt: TGTGCCATTAGGGGATCTGGAAACACCATATATTTT
CDR3aa: CAIRGSGNTIYF

j_gene: TRBJ1-2
d_gene: .
abundance: once
v_gene: TRBV30
CDR3nt: TGTGCCTGGAGTGTACGGGGGAGGAATGGCTACACCTTC
CDR3aa: CAWSVRGRNGYTF

j_gene: TRBJ2-1
d_gene: .
abundance: .
v_gene: TRBV5-1
CDR3nt: TGCGCCAGCAGCTTGGCCGGGTCTTACGAGCAGTTCTTC
CDR3aa: CASSLAGSYEQFF

j_gene: TRBJ1-1
d_gene: .
abundance: once
v_gene: TRBV18
CDR3nt: TGTGCCAGCTCACCGGGGAGAAGCGGTCGTGGCGCTGAAGCTTTCTTT
CDR3aa: CASSPGRSGRGAEAFF

j_gene: TRBJ1-2
d_gene: .
abundance: .
v_gene: TRBV28
CDR3nt: TGTGCCAGCAGTTTTCTTTTGGCGGGGGGCGGCTATGGCTACACCTTC
CDR3aa: CASSFLLAGGGYGYTF

j_gene: TRBJ1-2
d_gene: .
abundance: once
v_gene: TRBV28
CDR3nt: TGTGCCAGCAGTTTCCCCCGCCACAGGGTGGTGGGCTACACCTTC
CDR3aa: CASSFPRHRVVGYTF

j_gene: TRBJ1-2
d_gene: TRBD1
abundance: .
v_gene: TRBV19
CDR3nt: TGTGCCAGTAGTTCCGACAGGGGTCGTGGCTACACCTTC
CDR3aa: CASSSDRGRGYTF

j_gene: TRBJ1-1
d_gene: .
abundance: .
v_gene: TRBV6-1
CDR3nt: TGTGCCAGCAGTGAATGGTCGGTGAACACTGAAGCTTTCTTT
CDR3aa: CASSEWSVNTEAFF

j_gene: TRBJ2-5
d_gene: .
abundance: few
v_gene: TRBV11-2
CDR3nt: TGTGCCAGCAGCCCAGTGGGACACTTGGATGGGGAGACCCAGTACTTC
CDR3aa: CASSPVGHLDGETQYF

j_gene: TRBJ1-1
d_gene: .
abundance: .
v_gene: TRBV28
CDR3nt: TGTGCCAGCAGGGGGCCAATAAACACTGAAGCTTTCTTT
CDR3aa: CASRGPINTEAFF

j_gene: TRBJ2-2
d_gene: .
abundance: .
v_gene: TRBV4-3
CDR3nt: TGCGCCAGCAGCCAATCCGGCAGGGGACCCAGTGCCGGGGAGCTGTTTTTT
CDR3aa: CASSQSGRGPSAGELFF

j_gene: TRBJ2-3
d_gene: .
abundance: .
v_gene: TRBV7-3
CDR3nt: TGTGCCAGCAGCTCGCGAGAGGGAGGCACAGATACGCAGTATTTT
CDR3aa: CASSSREGGTDTQYF

j_gene: TRBJ2-7
d_gene: .
abundance: .
v_gene: TRBV27
CDR3nt: TGTGCCAGCAGTTTAAGAGGCCTAGCGAGCTACGAGCAGTACTTC
CDR3aa: CASSLRGLASYEQYF

j_gene: TRBJ2-2
d_gene: .
abundance: .
v_gene: TRBV5-1
CDR3nt: TGCGCCAGCAGCCCGGAGCAGGGAAGGGCCGGGGAGCTGTTTTTT
CDR3aa: CASSPEQGRAGELFF

j_gene: TRBJ1-5
d_gene: TRBD1
abundance: .
v_gene: TRBV6-5
CDR3nt: TGTGCCAGCAGTCGGACAGGAGGTAAACAGCCCCAGCATTTT
CDR3aa: CASSRTGGKQPQHF

j_gene: TRBJ2-7
d_gene: .
abundance: .
v_gene: TRBV7-8
CDR3nt: TGTGCCAGCAGCCCCATCAACAGGAACATACTATCCTACGAGCAGTACTTC
CDR3aa: CASSPINRNILSYEQYF

j_gene: TRBJ2-3
d_gene: .
abundance: .
v_gene: TRBV6-5
CDR3nt: TGTGCCAGCAGTTCGACTGCGCACCCAGATACGCAGTATTTT
CDR3aa: CASSSTAHPDTQYF

j_gene: TRBJ1-3
d_gene: .
abundance: .
v_gene: TRBV19
CDR3nt: TGTGCCAGTAGTGCCCAGGACACTGGAAACACCATATATTTT
CDR3aa: CASSAQDTGNTIYF

j_gene: TRBJ1-2
d_gene: TRBD1
abundance: .
v_gene: TRBV7-2
CDR3nt: TGTGCCAGCAGCACGGACAGGAACTATGGCTACACCTTC
CDR3aa: CASSTDRNYGYTF

j_gene: TRBJ2-7
d_gene: TRBD1
abundance: .
v_gene: TRBV7-2
CDR3nt: TGTGCCAGCAAACCATCCCCTTACAGGGGCGAGCAGTACTTC
CDR3aa: CASKPSPYRGEQYF

j_gene: TRBJ2-5
d_gene: TRBD2
abundance: .
v_gene: TRBV7-3
CDR3nt: TGTGCCAGCAGCACAGGACTTAGCGGGGGCCAAGAGACCCAGTACTTC
CDR3aa: CASSTGLSGGQETQYF